This T cell receptor beta chain is drawn from a study of identical twins. Each CDR3 protein is one row after TCRdb ran MiXCR on the 5' RACE reads. The sample has hundreds of thousands of distinct CDR3 sequences, roughly 18% seen once. The V and J ends lost 6 bases and 4 bases respectively, with 15 bases between them. The CDR3 runs to 14 residues. This clonotype came up many times. The sample also formed part of further work on T cells expressing NK-cell markers. From that paper: The study drew TCR beta repertoires from sorted CD3+CD56+NKG2C+, CD3+CD56+NKG2C- and CD3+CD56-NKG2C+ T cells.

V usage is TRBV12-3 or TRBV12-4 and J usage is TRBJ2-5; perhaps TRBD2 as D (6 bases). Sequenced input: PBMCs. The sequence derives from a woman aged 18-35 years in good health. CDR3 region: CASSLGGGPETQYF. The CDR3 DNA follows: TGTGCCAGCAGCTTGGGAGGCGGCCCAGAGACCCAGTACTTC.